This record looks at one T cell receptor beta chain sequence and its context. Its cognate antigen is unknown. Profiling relied on immunoSEQ multiplex PCR, and the TCRdb table lists in-frame clones only, not all of them. The sample includes some 20,000 clones, about 87% of them seen just once. The sample is drawn from a study of EBV T-cell therapy then PD-1 blockade in nasopharyngeal carcinoma. Treatment specified: AdE1-LMPpoly-expanded autologous EBV-specific T-cell therapy followed by anti-PD-1 nivolumab. This CDR3 has 15 amino acids. CDR1 and CDR2 from the germline V gene are PRHDT and FYEKMQ (reference sequence). Trimming took off 1 base at V and 5 bases at J, with 14 bases between the two ends.

Sequencing used CD8+ T cells from blood, obtained at approximately day 61 from a patient whose treatment included autologous EBV-specific T cells and nivolumab. The receptor's source is a man aged 40-49 years with nasopharyngeal carcinoma. The J gene is TRBJ1-2, the V gene TRBV13, with D perhaps matching TRBD1 (5 bases). The DNA of the CDR3 is TGTGCCAGCAGCTTAGTGGGGCAGGAGTATTATGGCTACACCTTC. This gives the protein CASSLVGQEYYGYTF.